The entry that follows covers one T cell receptor (beta chain) sequence. Antigen specificity is unknown. This specimen comes from a study of monozygotic twins with inflammatory bowel disease. Whole-study results and caveats: Discordant twins showed the same repertoire similarity as concordant twins, possibly from limited power. Lower sharing of clonotypes with other individuals was seen in IBD patients than in healthy twins. This was most marked in patients showing signs of disease activity.

Total RNA, at 3500 ng, went into every TCR library. Amplification of TCRalpha and TCRbeta cDNA involved two nested PCRs that ran for roughly 15 and 9 cycles. For each CDR3 protein, TCRdb gives one entry from its re-call of the 5' RACE reads, without DNA. Recorded for this sample: 110,000 to 150,000 distinct CDR3 sequences. The receptor was isolated from a human donor with ulcerative colitis or Crohn's disease, or a healthy co-twin of an affected twin (not recorded which). The source material was blood.

CDR3 residues: CAWSVIAGTYEQYF. The V gene is TRBV30, the J gene TRBJ2-7; TCRdb's D gene call, TRBD2, goes unchecked for lack of DNA. The CDR3 runs 14 residues. Germline assignment: CDR1 GTSNPN and CDR2 SVGIG (reference sequence).